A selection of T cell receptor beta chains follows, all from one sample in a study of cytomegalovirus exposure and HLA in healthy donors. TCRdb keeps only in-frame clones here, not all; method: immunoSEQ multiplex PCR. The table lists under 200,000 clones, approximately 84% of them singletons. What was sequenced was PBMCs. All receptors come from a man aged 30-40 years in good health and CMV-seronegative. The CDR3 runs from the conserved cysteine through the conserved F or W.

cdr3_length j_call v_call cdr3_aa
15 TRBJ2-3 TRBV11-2 CASSLGGGNTDTQYF
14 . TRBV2 CASSPTGGIYEQYF
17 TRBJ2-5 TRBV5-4 CASSLPPVGGGGETQYF
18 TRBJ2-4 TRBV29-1 CSVQGRGEVSRAKNIQYF
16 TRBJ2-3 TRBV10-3 CAISEGTSGRSRTQYF
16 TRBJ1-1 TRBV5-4 CASSLGSSGEGSEAFF
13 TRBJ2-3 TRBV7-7 CASSRQPGDTQYF
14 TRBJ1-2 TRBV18 CASSQGRAPYGYTF
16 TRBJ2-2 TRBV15 CATSRVGQGATGELFF
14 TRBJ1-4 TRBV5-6 CASSSTATNEKLFF
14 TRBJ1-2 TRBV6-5 CASSYGTEVYGYTF
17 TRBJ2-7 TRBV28 CASSLLSDWDRGYEQYF
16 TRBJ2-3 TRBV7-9 CASSQRSSGGTDTQYF
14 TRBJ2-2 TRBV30 CAWNNDRNTGELFF
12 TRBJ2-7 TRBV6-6 CARDTGLHEQYF
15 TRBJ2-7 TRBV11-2 CASSAYRGTAPEQYF
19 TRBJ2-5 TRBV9 CASSVKTGLAGVDQETQYF
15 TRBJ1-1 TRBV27 CASSLDRGLNTEAFF
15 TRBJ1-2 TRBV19 CAGSIEHRRNYGYTF
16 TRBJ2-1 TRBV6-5 CASSYWGGDSYNEQFF
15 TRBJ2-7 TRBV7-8 CASSPRITGSGEQYF
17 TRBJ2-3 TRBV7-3 CASSSSKLAGGTDTQYF
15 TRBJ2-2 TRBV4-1 CASSPAGGLTGELFF
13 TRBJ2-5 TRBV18 CASTSSDSETQYF
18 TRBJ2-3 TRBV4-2 CASRRLPGQGVGGDTQYF
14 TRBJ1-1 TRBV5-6 CASSLSFGSGEAFF
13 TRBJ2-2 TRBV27 CASRKNSLGELFF
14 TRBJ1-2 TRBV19 CASSWTGNNYGYTF
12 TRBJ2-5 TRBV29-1 CSGAGSGETQYF
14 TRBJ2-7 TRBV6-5 CASSYSRGRDEQYF
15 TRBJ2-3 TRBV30 CAWSVRGGYTDTQYF
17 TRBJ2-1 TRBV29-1 CSAGDRQGASSYNEQFF
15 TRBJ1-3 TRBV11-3 CASSSTGDSGNTIYF
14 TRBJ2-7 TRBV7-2 CASSYLSAESEQYF
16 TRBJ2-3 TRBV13 CASSSEGLADTDTQYF
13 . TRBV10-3 CAIISDRTYEQYF
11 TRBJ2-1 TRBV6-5 CASSYVGRQFF
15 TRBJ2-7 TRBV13 CASSQQTGRIYEQYF
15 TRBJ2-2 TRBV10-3 CAIRSSGTNTGELFF